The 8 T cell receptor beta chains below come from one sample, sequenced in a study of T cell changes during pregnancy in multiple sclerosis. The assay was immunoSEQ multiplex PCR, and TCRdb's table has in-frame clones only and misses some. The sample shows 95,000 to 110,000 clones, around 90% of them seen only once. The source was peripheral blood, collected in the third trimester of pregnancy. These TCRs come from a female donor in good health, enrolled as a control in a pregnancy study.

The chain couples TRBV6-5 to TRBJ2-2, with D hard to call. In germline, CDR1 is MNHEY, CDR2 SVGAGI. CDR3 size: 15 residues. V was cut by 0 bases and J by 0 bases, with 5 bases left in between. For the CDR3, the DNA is TGTGCCAGCAGTTACTCAACAGCGAACACCGGGGAGCTGTTTTTT. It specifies CASSYSTANTGELFF.

This CDR3 reads CASSQPRGQRDANYGYTF. The CDR3 DNA sequence: TGTGCCAGCAGCCAACCAAGGGGGCAGAGGGACGCGAACTATGGCTACACCTTC. J is TRBJ1-2 and V is TRBV4-2; 7 bases align to TRBD1. With 2 bases clipped from V and 2 bases from J, the junction kept 14 bases outside the gene matches. The CDR3 has 18 amino acids. Germline assignment: CDR1 LGHNA and CDR2 YNFKEQ.

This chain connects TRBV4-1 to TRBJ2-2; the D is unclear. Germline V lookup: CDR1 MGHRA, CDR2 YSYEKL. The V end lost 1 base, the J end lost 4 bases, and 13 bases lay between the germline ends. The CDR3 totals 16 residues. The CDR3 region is CASSQATSPTTGELFF. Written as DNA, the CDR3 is TGCGCCAGCAGCCAAGCGACATCACCCACCACCGGGGAGCTGTTTTTT.

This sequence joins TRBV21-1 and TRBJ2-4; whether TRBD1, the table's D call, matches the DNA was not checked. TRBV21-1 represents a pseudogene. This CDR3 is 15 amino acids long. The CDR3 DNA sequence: TGTGCCAGCACCCATATCGGTACAGGGAAGTACATTCAGTACTTC. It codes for CASTHIGTGKYIQYF.

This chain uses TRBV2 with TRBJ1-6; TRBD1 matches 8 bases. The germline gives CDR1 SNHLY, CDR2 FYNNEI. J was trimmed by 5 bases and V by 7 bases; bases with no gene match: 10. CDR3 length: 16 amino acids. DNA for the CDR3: TGTGCCAGCACTACCCCGGGACAGGACAATAATTCACCCCTCCACTTT. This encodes CASTTPGQDNNSPLHF.

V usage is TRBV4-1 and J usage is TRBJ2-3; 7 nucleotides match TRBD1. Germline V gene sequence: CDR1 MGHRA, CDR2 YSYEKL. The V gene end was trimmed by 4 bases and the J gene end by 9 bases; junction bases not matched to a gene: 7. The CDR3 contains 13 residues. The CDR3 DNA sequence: TGCGCCAGCAGCCCGGCAGGGGGTCCCACGCAGTATTTT. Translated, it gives CASSPAGGPTQYF.

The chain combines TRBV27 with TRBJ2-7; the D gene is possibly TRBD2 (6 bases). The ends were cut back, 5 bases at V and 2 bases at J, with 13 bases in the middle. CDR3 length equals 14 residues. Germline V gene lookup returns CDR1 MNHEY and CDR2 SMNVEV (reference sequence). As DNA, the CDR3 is TGTGCCAGCAGTCCCGGGACTGATACCTACGAGCAGTACTTC. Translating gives CASSPGTDTYEQYF.

CDR3 coding DNA: TGTGCCAGCAGCTTAGCGTTCCCCGGGCAAGAGACCCAGTACTTC. Protein product: CASSLAFPGQETQYF. The rearrangement uses TRBV7-8 and TRBJ2-5; D gene uncertain. The germline V and J ends were trimmed by 0 bases and 2 bases, with 10 bases remaining between them. The CDR3 contains 15 residues. In germline, CDR1 is SGHVS, CDR2 FQNEAQ.